Listed below are T cell receptor beta chains from one sample, sequenced in a study of T cells in Graves' hyperthyroidism and ophthalmopathy. TCRdb ran MiXCR on the multiplex PCR reads and lists one entry per CDR3 protein. The sample has around 380,000 distinct CDR3 sequences, about 13% seen once. The sample taken for sequencing was blood. The receptors come from a man aged 25 to 40 with Graves' hyperthyroidism that later progressed to Graves' ophthalmopathy. CDR3s include the opening cysteine and the closing phenylalanine or tryptophan. D genes are given only for firm matches. Not all rows give a size; the values are once, few, many and, for expanded clones, a class.

j_gene | len | v_gene | abundance | d_gene | CDR3aa | CDR3nt
TRBJ1-1 | 15 | TRBV2 | many | . | CASRENREMNTEAFF | TGTGCCAGCAGAGAAAACAGGGAAATGAACACTGAAGCTTTCTTT
TRBJ1-5 | 15 | TRBV6-2/TRBV6-3 | many | . | CASRPPGQQPRPQHF | TGTGCCAGCAGACCTCCGGGACAACAACCGCGGCCCCAGCATTTT
TRBJ1-2 | 15 | TRBV18 | many | . | CASSPVRAVDYGYTF | TGTGCCAGCTCACCTGTCAGGGCAGTCGACTATGGCTACACCTTC
TRBJ1-2 | 16 | TRBV14 | few | TRBD1 | CASSQAGNRGRDGYTF | TGTGCCAGCAGCCAAGCGGGGAACAGGGGGCGAGATGGCTACACCTTC
TRBJ1-2 | 13 | TRBV28 | many | . | CASTRGLNYGYTF | TGTGCCAGCACCCGCGGCCTTAACTATGGCTACACCTTC
TRBJ1-6 | 16 | TRBV12-3/TRBV12-4 | many | TRBD1 | CASSLDRSSYNSPLHF | TGTGCCAGCAGTTTGGACAGGAGCTCCTATAATTCACCCCTCCACTTT
TRBJ2-3 | 13 | TRBV5-1 | . | . | CASSLAGVATQYF | TGCGCCAGCAGCTTGGCCGGGGTTGCTACGCAGTATTTT
TRBJ1-4 | 13 | TRBV7-9 | many | . | CASSLSGAEKLFF | TGTGCCAGCAGCTTATCGGGGGCTGAAAAACTGTTTTTT
TRBJ1-5 | 14 | TRBV19 | . | . | CASSIWGSNQPQHF | TGTGCCAGTAGTATCTGGGGGAGCAATCAGCCCCAGCATTTT
TRBJ2-3 | 14 | TRBV7-6 | many | . | CASSWQGGPDTQYF | TGTGCCAGCAGCTGGCAGGGTGGTCCAGATACGCAGTATTTT
TRBJ2-1 | 17 | TRBV7-9 | many | TRBD2 | CASSSRGLAGANNEQFF | TGTGCCAGCAGCTCACGAGGGCTAGCGGGGGCCAACAATGAGCAGTTCTTC
TRBJ1-2 | 13 | TRBV12-3/TRBV12-4 | many | TRBD1 | CASSPTGGIGYTF | TGTGCCAGCAGTCCGACAGGGGGTATTGGCTACACCTTC
TRBJ2-7 | 15 | TRBV3-1 | many | TRBD2 | CASSQDIAGRYEQYF | TGTGCCAGCAGCCAAGACATAGCGGGGAGGTACGAGCAGTACTTC
TRBJ1-3 | 13 | TRBV4-1 | few | . | CASSQFEGNTIYF | TGCGCCAGCAGCCAATTCGAGGGGAACACCATATATTTT
TRBJ1-6 | 14 | TRBV12-3/TRBV12-4 | few | . | CASSLGSGAIPLHF | TGTGCCAGCAGTTTAGGGTCAGGGGCAATACCCCTCCACTTT
TRBJ2-1 | 13 | TRBV20-1 | few | TRBD2 | CSSGRGRRTEQFF | TGCAGTTCGGGGAGGGGAAGAAGAACGGAGCAGTTCTTC
TRBJ2-1 | 16 | TRBV18 | few | . | CASSATGEANYNEQFF | TGTGCCAGCTCAGCCACGGGGGAAGCTAACTACAATGAGCAGTTCTTC
TRBJ2-2 | 13 | TRBV20-1 | . | . | CTARPIDTGELFF | TGCACCGCAAGGCCCATCGACACCGGGGAGCTGTTTTTT
TRBJ2-3 | 16 | TRBV6-5 | few | . | CASSYGDSTSTDTQYF | TGTGCCAGCAGTTATGGCGACAGTACTAGCACAGATACGCAGTATTTT
TRBJ2-7 | 19 | TRBV7-9 | . | . | CASSSTGTTLFFPIYEQYF | TGTGCCAGCAGCTCGACTGGGACAACTTTATTCTTCCCTATCTACGAGCAGTACTTC
TRBJ2-3 | 16 | TRBV28 | many | TRBD2 | CASSSPTSGVTDTQYF | TGTGCCAGCAGTTCCCCGACTAGCGGGGTCACAGATACGCAGTATTTT
TRBJ1-2 | 12 | TRBV12-3/TRBV12-4 | many | . | CASRGRDYGYTF | TGTGCCAGCAGGGGGCGCGACTATGGCTACACCTTC
TRBJ2-3 | 14 | TRBV7-9 | many | . | CASSGTTSTDTQYF | TGTGCCAGCAGCGGAACGACTAGCACAGATACGCAGTATTTT